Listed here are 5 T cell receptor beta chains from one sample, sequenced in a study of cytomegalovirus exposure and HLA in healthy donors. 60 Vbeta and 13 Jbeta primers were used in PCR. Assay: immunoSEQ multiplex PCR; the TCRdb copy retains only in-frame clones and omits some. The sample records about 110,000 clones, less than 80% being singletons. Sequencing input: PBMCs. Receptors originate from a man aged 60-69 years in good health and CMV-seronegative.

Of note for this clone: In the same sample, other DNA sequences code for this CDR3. Written as DNA, the CDR3 is TGCGCCAGCAGCCCCGGGACAGGAAACTATGGCTACACCTTC. Protein: CASSPGTGNYGYTF. The genes are TRBV5-1 and TRBJ1-2, with 8 bases aligning to TRBD1. The CDR3 covers 14 residues. The ends lost 4 bases at V and 2 bases at J; junction bases unmatched: 4. CDR1 and CDR2 from the germline V gene are SGHRS and YFSETQ.

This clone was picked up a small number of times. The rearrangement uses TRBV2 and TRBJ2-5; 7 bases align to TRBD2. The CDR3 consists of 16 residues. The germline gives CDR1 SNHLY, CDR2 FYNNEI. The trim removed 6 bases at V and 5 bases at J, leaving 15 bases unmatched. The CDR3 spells CASRAQGGGGGETQYF. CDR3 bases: TGTGCCAGCAGGGCCCAGGGCGGTGGCGGGGGTGAGACCCAGTACTTC. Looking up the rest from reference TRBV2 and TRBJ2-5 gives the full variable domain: EPEVTQTPSHQVTQMGQEVILRCVPISNHLYFYWYRQILGQKVEFLVSFYNNEISEKSEIFDDQFSVERPDGSNFTLKIRSTKLEDSAMYFCASRAQGGGGGETQYFGPGTRLLVL.

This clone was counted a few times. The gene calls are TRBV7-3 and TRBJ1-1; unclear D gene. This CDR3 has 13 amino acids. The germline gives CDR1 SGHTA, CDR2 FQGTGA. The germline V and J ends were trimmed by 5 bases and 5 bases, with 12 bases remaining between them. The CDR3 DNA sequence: TGTGCCAGCAGCACCGGAGGAGGAACTGAAGCTTTCTTT. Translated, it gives CASSTGGGTEAFF.

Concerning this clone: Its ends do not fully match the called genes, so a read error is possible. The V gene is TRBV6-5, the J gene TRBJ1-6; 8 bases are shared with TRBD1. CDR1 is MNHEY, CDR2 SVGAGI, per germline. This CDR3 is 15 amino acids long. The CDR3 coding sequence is TGTGCCAGCAGCCCAGGACAGGGTTTGGGATCACCCCTTCACTTT. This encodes CASSPGQGLGSPLHF.

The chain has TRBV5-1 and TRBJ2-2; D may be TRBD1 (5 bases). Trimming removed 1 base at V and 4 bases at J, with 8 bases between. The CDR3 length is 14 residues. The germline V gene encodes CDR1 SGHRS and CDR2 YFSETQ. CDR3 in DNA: TGCGCCAGCAGCTTGAGGACAATCACCGGGGAGCTGTTTTTT. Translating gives CASSLRTITGELFF.